The clone carrying this T cell receptor beta chain was detected ten times or more. The antigen remains undetermined. This entry is derived from a study of T cell repertoires in cytomegalovirus infection. In the study overall: CMV infection together with matching HLA type was indicated by public TCR beta signatures.

The germline CDR1 and CDR2 sequences are SGHTA and FQGNSA. This CDR3 spans 16 amino acids. V dropped 7 bases and J dropped 7; count of bases not matched to a gene: 12. TCRdb re-analysed the reads in MiXCR, keeping a single row per CDR3 protein. The sample carries about 180,000 distinct CDR3 sequences, 14% recorded once. Study observations and caveats: HLA-C-restricted CMV clonotypes gave the most frequent clonotype in two of eight donors. CMV carriers with the relevant HLA were identified by cumulative public TCR beta family frequency.

The chain links TRBV7-2 to TRBJ2-1; 11 bases map to TRBD2. The TCR originated in a human donor in good health (CMV status not recorded). Some clones in this sample may be carry-over from other donors' samples. Sequencing input: PBMCs. This CDR3 reads CASILGGLAASNEQFF. The CDR3 DNA follows: TGTGCCAGCATCCTTGGGGGACTAGCGGCTTCTAATGAGCAGTTCTTC.